Listed below are T cell receptor beta chains from one sample, sequenced in a study of T cells after yellow fever vaccination. TCRdb used MiXCR to reprocess the 5' RACE reads, holding one entry per CDR3 protein. The data show about 160,000 distinct CDR3 sequences, 6% to 7.5% seen once. Sequenced material: CD4+ T cells sorted from PBMCs, taken 5 days after the first yellow fever vaccination. These receptors were taken from a man aged 18 to 30 who received the YFV17D yellow fever vaccine. The CDR3 runs from the conserved cysteine through the conserved F or W. D genes are given only for firm matches. Clone size appears in some rows only: once, few, many, or a class for an expanded clone.

-,TRBV7-8,many,TRBJ2-2,CASTFPRLLANTGELFF,TGTGCCAGCACCTTCCCCCGACTGCTCGCGAACACCGGGGAGCTGTTTTTT
TRBD2,TRBV7-9,many,TRBJ2-7,CASSLEGRGLEQYF,TGTGCCAGCAGCTTAGAAGGGAGGGGTCTTGAGCAGTACTTC
-,TRBV20-1,many,TRBJ1-2,CSARDYRAGYTF,TGCAGTGCTAGAGATTACAGGGCTGGCTACACCTTC
TRBD1,TRBV5-1,many,TRBJ1-6,CASSLGTGGNSPLHF,TGTGCCAGCAGCTTAGGGACAGGGGGCAATTCACCCCTCCACTTT
-,TRBV6-1,many,TRBJ1-6,CASSDWKSLLFHF,TGTGCCAGCAGTGACTGGAAGTCGCTCCTATTCCACTTT
-,TRBV20-1,many,TRBJ1-4,CSARDPGTGNEKLFF,TGCAGTGCTAGAGATCCAGGAACAGGCAATGAAAAACTGTTTTTT
-,TRBV12-3/TRBV12-4,many,TRBJ1-1,CASTQTHGTEAFF,TGTGCCAGCACGCAAACCCACGGCACTGAAGCTTTCTTT
TRBD2,TRBV20-1,-,TRBJ2-5,CSASGGAGVETQYF,TGCAGTGCTAGCGGCGGGGCGGGGGTTGAGACCCAGTACTTC
-,TRBV12-3/TRBV12-4,many,TRBJ1-2,CASSRTLVYGYTF,TGTGCCAGCAGTCGGACGTTAGTCTATGGCTACACCTTC
-,TRBV18,many,TRBJ2-7,CASSPPRPLYEQYF,TGTGCCAGCTCACCACCCAGACCCCTCTACGAGCAGTACTTC
-,TRBV12-3/TRBV12-4,many,TRBJ1-5,CASSLGLREPQHF,TGTGCCAGCAGTTTAGGTTTGAGAGAGCCCCAGCATTTT
-,TRBV12-3/TRBV12-4,few,TRBJ1-6,CASSFSVGRNYNSPLHF,TGTGCCAGCAGTTTCTCGGTAGGGAGGAACTATAATTCACCCCTCCACTTT
-,TRBV6-5,-,TRBJ2-5,CASSFARGETQYF,TGTGCCAGCAGTTTCGCGCGGGGAGAGACCCAGTACTTC
-,TRBV29-1,-,TRBJ2-7,CSVLDLRSGEQYF,TGCAGCGTTCTTGACCTTAGGAGCGGGGAGCAGTACTTC
-,TRBV7-9,few,TRBJ1-4,CASSPEVARYEKLFF,TGTGCCAGCAGCCCCGAGGTAGCGAGATATGAAAAACTGTTTTTT
-,TRBV15,-,TRBJ2-2,CATSLGVSLYAGELFF,-
-,TRBV20-1,few,TRBJ2-5,CSARANGQETQYF,TGCAGTGCTAGAGCGAACGGACAAGAGACCCAGTACTTC
TRBD1,TRBV11-1,many,TRBJ2-1,CASSRTDRGYTEQFF,TGTGCCAGCAGCCGAACCGACAGGGGCTACACTGAGCAGTTCTTC
-,TRBV7-2,many,TRBJ1-5,CASSLDQSNQPQHF,TGTGCCAGCAGCTTGGATCAAAGCAATCAGCCCCAGCATTTT
-,TRBV2,many,TRBJ2-2,CASSEVIAGELFF,TGTGCCAGCAGTGAAGTGATCGCCGGGGAGCTGTTTTTT
-,TRBV20-1,many,TRBJ1-1,CSARVRTNTEAFF,TGCAGTGCTAGAGTCAGGACTAACACTGAAGCTTTCTTT
TRBD1,TRBV28,many,TRBJ1-2,CASRTGGAYGYTF,TGTGCCAGCAGGACAGGGGGGGCTTATGGCTACACCTTC
-,TRBV19,-,TRBJ2-5,CASSPEGETQYF,TGTGCCAGTAGTCCGGAGGGGGAGACCCAGTACTTC
TRBD1,TRBV7-8,many,TRBJ2-1,CASSVLRGQEQFF,TGTGCCAGCAGTGTGCTCAGGGGACAGGAGCAGTTCTTC
-,TRBV7-3,many,TRBJ1-2,CASSSDSNYGYTF,TGTGCCAGCAGCTCGGACAGTAACTATGGCTACACCTTC
TRBD2,TRBV3-1,-,TRBJ2-1,CASRQAGGGNYNEQFF,TGTGCCAGCAGACAGGCGGGAGGGGGGAACTACAATGAGCAGTTCTTC
-,TRBV7-9,-,TRBJ2-7,CASSLDGSREQYF,TGTGCCAGCAGCTTAGACGGGTCTCGCGAGCAGTACTTC
-,TRBV3-1,few,TRBJ1-2,CASSWTAYGYTF,TGTGCCAGCAGCTGGACAGCCTATGGCTACACCTTC
TRBD1,TRBV30,few,TRBJ1-1,CAWSKGGSLSTEAFF,TGTGCCTGGAGCAAAGGGGGCAGTCTGAGCACTGAAGCTTTCTTT
-,TRBV5-1,many,TRBJ1-3,CASSLVTGTSGNTIYF,TGCGCCAGCAGCTTGGTTACAGGGACCTCTGGAAACACCATATATTTT
TRBD2,TRBV19,many,TRBJ2-3,CASSIRAGGKMRLMQYF,TGTGCCAGTAGTATTAGGGCGGGGGGAAAAATGAGGCTTATGCAGTATTTT
TRBD1,TRBV5-1,many,TRBJ1-1,CASSSRQGVNTEAFF,TGCGCCAGCAGCTCCCGACAGGGAGTGAACACTGAAGCTTTCTTT
-,TRBV20-1,-,TRBJ1-3,CSARDRTASGNTIYF,TGCAGTGCTAGAGATCGGACAGCCTCTGGAAACACCATATATTTT
-,TRBV5-1,-,TRBJ1-1,CASSLSWTNTEAFF,TGCGCCAGCAGCTTGTCTTGGACAAACACTGAAGCTTTCTTT
TRBD2,TRBV3-1,-,TRBJ2-3,CASSPGAGGGKDTQYF,TGTGCCAGCAGCCCGGGGGCCGGGGGGGGTAAAGATACGCAGTATTTT
-,TRBV7-2,many,TRBJ2-7,CASSLGQHSYEQYF,TGTGCCAGCAGCTTAGGACAGCACTCCTACGAGCAGTACTTC
-,TRBV7-2,few,TRBJ2-5,CASSSDRSLTQYF,TGTGCCAGCAGCTCGGACCGGTCCCTAACCCAGTACTTC
-,TRBV3-1,many,TRBJ2-7,CASSQGKGFSYEQYF,TGTGCCAGCAGCCAAGGAAAGGGTTTCTCCTACGAGCAGTACTTC
-,TRBV18,-,TRBJ1-6,CASSLTRGENSPLHF,TGTGCCAGCTCACTCACGCGGGGGGAAAATTCACCCCTCCACTTT
TRBD2,TRBV6-5,many,TRBJ2-5,CASSSTGGLWETQYF,TGTGCCAGCAGTTCCACGGGGGGGCTTTGGGAGACCCAGTACTTC
-,TRBV6-5,many,TRBJ1-2,CASSPTGWGYGYTF,TGTGCCAGCAGCCCAACAGGGTGGGGCTATGGCTACACCTTC
-,TRBV6-2/TRBV6-3,-,TRBJ1-1,CASAYQAASEAFF,TGTGCCAGCGCCTACCAGGCCGCCAGTGAAGCTTTCTTT
-,TRBV3-1,few,TRBJ1-2,CASSQARDGYTF,TGTGCCAGCAGCCAAGCGCGGGATGGCTACACCTTC
TRBD1,TRBV5-1,-,TRBJ1-5,CASSPTTGNGPQHF,TGCGCCAGCAGCCCTACGACAGGGAACGGGCCCCAGCATTTT
-,TRBV7-2,many,TRBJ2-5,CASSRLGLQETQYF,TGTGCCAGCAGCCGACTAGGGCTCCAAGAGACCCAGTACTTC
-,TRBV5-1,few,TRBJ2-2,CASSLDFGNTGELFF,TGCGCCAGCAGCTTGGATTTTGGCAACACCGGGGAGCTGTTTTTT
-,TRBV29-1,-,TRBJ2-1,CSVEDQDGRTYNEQFF,TGCAGCGTTGAAGATCAAGACGGAAGAACCTACAATGAGCAGTTCTTC
-,TRBV7-9,many,TRBJ1-6,CASSLQGRNSPLHF,TGTGCCAGCAGCTTACAGGGGAGGAATTCACCCCTCCACTTT
-,TRBV19,few,TRBJ2-5,CASSIIGQLQETQYF,TGTGCCAGTAGTATAATAGGGCAGCTACAAGAGACCCAGTACTTC
-,TRBV7-3,-,TRBJ2-6,CASSLSPLLTGANVLTF,TGTGCCAGCAGCTTATCTCCGTTGTTAACTGGGGCCAACGTCCTGACTTTC